This T cell receptor beta chain was documented in a study of T cells after yellow fever vaccination. Notes on the study in general: A large majority of primary-vaccination clones showed up again after the booster (about 97% CD4, roughly 91% CD8).

In the case of this clonotype: Its specificity is unknown.

Trimming stripped 3 bases from V and 0 bases from J, with 10 bases between. Germline loops: CDR1 SGHKS, CDR2 YYEKEE (reference sequence). This CDR3 spans 16 amino acids. The authors made TCR cDNA by 5'RACE template switching, adding a universal primer site and UMIs. Each CDR3 protein gets one entry after TCRdb re-called the 5' RACE reads with MiXCR. The sample includes roughly 170,000 distinct CDR3 sequences, around 9.7% of them seen just once. The TCR sequence derives from a man aged 18 to 30 who received the YFV17D yellow fever vaccine. Sequencing was performed on CD8+ T cells sorted from PBMCs, taken 45 days after the yellow fever booster vaccination. The chain carries TRBV5-5 and TRBJ2-6, with a weak D call TRBD2 (7 bases). CDR3 coding DNA: TGTGCCAGCAGCTCGGGGGGCCTCTCTGGGGCCAACGTCCTGACTTTC. The encoded protein is CASSSGGLSGANVLTF.